These 12 T cell receptor beta chains share one sample of origin, sequenced in a study of CD8+ T cells in alopecia areata. Treatment described: oral pan-JAK inhibitor, 5-10 mg twice daily. Sequencing relied on a cDNA template that was reverse transcribed from extracted RNA. Here immunoSEQ multiplex PCR was the method, and the copy in TCRdb shows in-frame clones only, minus some. This sample has roughly 140,000 clones, with 82% found just once. The specimen was CD8+ T cells sorted from blood, collected at week 4, from a patient treated with tofacitinib. The receptors shown here come from a human donor with alopecia areata.

The chain has TRBV12-5 and TRBJ2-1, with D uncertain. The CDR3 loop spans 14 amino acids. The germline CDR1 and CDR2 sequences are LGHNT and FRNRAP. The V and J ends lost 6 bases and 6 bases respectively, with 15 bases between them. CDR3 nucleotide sequence: TGTGCTAGTGGCCCCGCTGGCGTGGGCAATGAGCAGTTCTTC. Its translation is CASGPAGVGNEQFF.

For the CDR3, the DNA is TGTGCCAGCAGCTTATACTTGCAATTGACGGATACGCAGTATTTT. This gives the protein CASSLYLQLTDTQYF. V and J are TRBV7-9 and TRBJ2-3; no clear D. Deletions cut 2 bases from V and 6 bases from J, with 15 bases between. Germline V lookup: CDR1 SEHNR, CDR2 FQNEAQ (reference sequence). CDR3 size: 15 residues.

The chain recombines TRBV7-8 with TRBJ1-1; 8 bases are a match to TRBD1. This CDR3 comprises 15 residues. Per the germline V gene, CDR1 is SGHVS and CDR2 is FQNEAQ. Losses at the gene ends were 5 bases for V and 1 base for J; bases not matched to a gene: 6. The DNA of the CDR3 is TGTGCCAGCAGCACACTAGGACAGGGGAACACTGAAGCTTTCTTT. Protein: CASSTLGQGNTEAFF.

The chain recombines TRBV7-9 with TRBJ1-6, with a tentative D call TRBD1 (6 bases). The CDR3 runs to 17 residues. V shed 5 bases and J shed 7 bases, with 21 bases lying between them. CDR1 SEHNR and CDR2 FQNEAQ come from the germline V gene (reference sequence). CDR3 loop: CASSLIHRTGTNSPLHF. The CDR3 DNA is TGTGCCAGCAGCCTGATACACCGAACAGGGACCAATTCACCCCTCCACTTT.

This clone was seen a few times. The rearrangement links TRBV6-5 to TRBJ2-5; a possible D gene is TRBD1 (6 bases). Trimming took off 7 bases at V and 5 bases at J, with 20 bases between the two ends. This CDR3 has 15 amino acids. Per germline, CDR1 MNHEY and CDR2 SVGAGI. The CDR3 loop is CASTTANRVTETQYF. CDR3 nucleotides: TGTGCCAGCACAACCGCTAACAGGGTAACGGAGACCCAGTACTTC.

This rearrangement joins TRBV23-1 to TRBJ2-7; D is undetermined. TRBV23-1 falls under the ORF class, with uncertain function. V was pared by 2 bases and J by 5 bases, with 1 base between. The CDR3 is 10 residues long. The CDR3 DNA reads as TGCGCCAGCAGTCAACACGAGCAGTACTTC. This gives the protein CASSQHEQYF.

This clone showed up just a few times. The germline gene is not matched at one end of the junction; a read error may be the cause. V gene TRBV10-2 combines with J gene TRBJ2-4, with 11 bases aligning to TRBD2. The CDR3 covers 12 residues. Germline V lookup: CDR1 WSHSY, CDR2 SAAADI. CDR3 amino acids: CASSISGGDEHF. The CDR3 DNA reads TGCGCCAGCAGTATTAGCGGGGGGGACGAGCACTTC.

This chain joins TRBV7-9 and TRBJ2-5; TRBD1 matches 9 bases. The junction had 8 bases not matched to a gene; V was cut back by 4 bases and J by 5 bases. Germline V gene sequence: CDR1 SEHNR, CDR2 FQNEAQ (reference sequence). The CDR3 sequence is 15 residues long. The chain's CDR3 is CASSYRQGVGETQYF. The DNA for the CDR3 is TGTGCCAGCAGCTACCGACAGGGGGTTGGGGAGACCCAGTACTTC.

This clone was found a few times. The chain carries TRBV5-1 and TRBJ2-7; D uncertain. V gave up 2 bases and J gave up 3 bases, with 9 bases separating them. CDR1 and CDR2 (germline): SGHRS, YFSETQ. The CDR3 totals 13 residues. CDR3 residues: CASSFRTGYEQYF. CDR3 nucleotide sequence: TGCGCCAGCAGCTTCCGGACCGGCTACGAGCAGTACTTC. Full variable domain (outside the CDR3, taken from reference TRBV5-1 and TRBJ2-7): KAGVTQTPRYLIKTRGQQVTLSCSPISGHRSVSWYQQTPGQGLQFLFEYFSETQRNKGNFPGRFSGRQFSNSRSEMNVSTLELGDSALYLCASSFRTGYEQYFGPGTRLTVT.

This chain connects TRBV4-3 to TRBJ2-3; 10 nucleotides align to TRBD2. Trimming took 0 bases from V and 4 from J; bases not matched to a gene: 4. CDR3 length: 16 amino acids. The germline V gene has CDR1 LGHNA and CDR2 YSLEER. CDR3 loop: CASSQEALAGADTQYF. The CDR3 DNA follows: TGCGCCAGCAGCCAAGAGGCCCTAGCGGGGGCAGATACGCAGTATTTT.

This sequence joins TRBV14 and TRBJ2-7, with 7 bases fitting TRBD1. The CDR3 extends over 13 amino acids. CDR1 is SGHDN and CDR2 is FVKESK in the germline V gene. Trimming cost V 1 base and J 3 bases; bases outside gene matches: 0. CDR3 coding DNA: TGTGCCAGCAGCCAAGCAGGGGGCTACGAGCAGTACTTC. It specifies CASSQAGGYEQYF.

This clone was detected a few times. The V and J genes are TRBV19 and TRBJ2-1; D may be TRBD1 (5 bases). V was trimmed by 1 base and J by 4 bases, leaving 11 bases between them. The CDR3 covers 15 residues. Looked up from germline, CDR1 is LNHDA and CDR2 is SQIVND (reference sequence). CDR3 DNA sequence: TGTGCCAGTAGTATAGGACAGTCATATTACAATGAGCAGTTCTTC. Its protein product is CASSIGQSYYNEQFF.